This T cell receptor (beta chain) was profiled in a study of T cell responses to AZD1222 COVID-19 vaccine. Note on this clone: The antigen remains unidentified.

After removal of 6 bases from V and 2 bases from J, the junction contained 9 bases not matched to a gene. The CDR3 spans 15 residues. Germline V gene sequence: CDR1 MNHEY, CDR2 SVGEGT. Using immunoSEQ multiplex PCR, the repertoire was profiled, and TCRdb retains in-frame clones only, with some absent. The sample lists about 120,000 clones, about 85% occurring once. Study-level findings and limits: There were repertoire samples only from the period after the peak T cell response. There were mostly white British donors and more females than males, and clonal diversity was possibly underestimated. Only a handful of AZD1222 recipients, more than five in all, had baseline seropositivity.

The chain links TRBV6-2 or TRBV6-3 to TRBJ2-5, with 7 positions matching TRBD1. The sequenced sample was peripheral blood, obtained on day 0 of AZD1222 vaccination. This clonotype was obtained from an adult in good health. The CDR3 here is CASSSLTGVQETQYF. The CDR3, as DNA: TGTGCCAGCAGCTCCCTCACAGGGGTTCAAGAGACCCAGTACTTC.